The 9 T cell receptor beta chains listed next were all sequenced from one sample in a study of identical twins. TCRdb re-derived calls from the 5' RACE reads in MiXCR, one entry per CDR3 protein. The data show hundreds of thousands of distinct CDR3 sequences, 21% seen once. This sample also appeared in a second study, on T cells expressing NK-cell markers.

Sequenced input: PBMCs. All receptors derive from a woman in her late teens or twenties in good health.

This clonotype turned up a few times. V gene TRBV9 combines with J gene TRBJ2-1, with a possible D match to TRBD2 (5 bases). CDR3 length: 15 residues. Trimming left V 0 bases short and J 5 bases short, with 12 bases between. Germline V lookup: CDR1 SGDLS, CDR2 YYNGEE. Here the CDR3 DNA reads TGTGCCAGCAGCGTAGCGCAGCGGATCGACAATGAGCAGTTCTTC. Encoded protein: CASSVAQRIDNEQFF.

This clonotype occurred many times. The V and J genes are TRBV7-2 and TRBJ2-3, with D possibly being TRBD1 (6 bases). This CDR3 is 13 amino acids long. V shed 5 bases and J shed 3 bases, with 9 bases lying between them. Germline V gene sequence: CDR1 SGHTA, CDR2 FQGNSA. The CDR3 region has the DNA TGTGCCAGCAGCGTTCAGGGGACAGATACGCAGTATTTT. This codes for CASSVQGTDTQYF.

This clonotype was observed a few times. V usage is TRBV5-1 and J usage is TRBJ1-3; D is ambiguous. This CDR3 contains 14 residues. The germline gives CDR1 SGHRS, CDR2 YFSETQ. V lost 0 bases, J lost 4 bases, and 8 bases lay in between. Here the CDR3 DNA reads TGCGCCAGCAGCTTGGGGCAGTTCGGAAACACCATATATTTT. It codes for CASSLGQFGNTIYF.

The chain joins TRBV7-9 to TRBJ2-3; 7 bases match TRBD1. The CDR3 is 15 residues long. V gave up 1 base and J gave up 2 bases; unmatched junction bases: 3. CDR1 and CDR2 from the germline V gene are SEHNR and FQNEAQ (reference sequence). CDR3 in DNA: TGTGCCAGCAGCTTAGAGGGACAGCCCACAGATACGCAGTATTTT. It yields the protein CASSLEGQPTDTQYF.

V usage is TRBV5-6 and J usage is TRBJ2-1, with a weak D call TRBD2 (5 bases). The CDR3 is 14 amino acids. Trimming took 2 bases from V and 10 from J, leaving 16 bases between them. From germline, CDR1 is SGHDT and CDR2 YYEEEE. The CDR3 region has the DNA TGTGCCAGCAGCTTCGAGGGTCGATGGCGGGAGCAGTTCTTC. It translates to CASSFEGRWREQFF.

This clonotype was counted between two and nine times. This chain connects TRBV6-2 or TRBV6-3 to TRBJ2-7; D is unresolved. CDR1 MNHEY and CDR2 SVGEGT come from the germline V gene. This CDR3 has 12 amino acids. The V end lost 9 bases, the J end lost 0 bases, and 9 bases lay between the germline ends. The CDR3 nucleotides are TGTGCCAGTACCGGTAGCTCCTACGAGCAGTACTTC. This codes for CASTGSSYEQYF.

The chain uses TRBV5-1 and TRBJ2-3; the D gene is possibly TRBD2 (5 bases). The germline V gene encodes CDR1 SGHRS and CDR2 YFSETQ. The CDR3 has 16 amino acids. Trimming cost V 0 bases and J 2 bases, with 13 bases left between them. CDR3 loop: CASSLDWTLPTDTQYF. In DNA, the CDR3 is TGCGCCAGCAGCTTGGATTGGACTCTTCCCACAGATACGCAGTATTTT.

V and J are TRBV29-1 and TRBJ1-3; no reliable D call. This CDR3 region has 15 residues. Deletions cut 0 bases from V and 3 bases from J, with 12 bases between. Germline values: CDR1 SQVTM, CDR2 ANQGSEA. The CDR3 sequence is CSVEEWGNIGNTIYF. The DNA of the CDR3 is TGCAGCGTTGAAGAGTGGGGAAATATTGGAAACACCATATATTTT.

The chain couples TRBV9 to TRBJ2-2, with TRBD2 matching 8 bases. CDR1 and CDR2 (germline): SGDLS, YYNGEE. The CDR3 runs 17 residues. The ends lost 0 bases at V and 0 bases at J; junction bases unmatched: 4. The CDR3 nucleotides are TGTGCCAGCAGCGTAGCTACGGGGGGGTCGAACACCGGGGAGCTGTTTTTT. It translates to CASSVATGGSNTGELFF.